The 18 T cell receptor beta chains reported below all come from one sample, sequenced in a study of T cells in Graves' hyperthyroidism and ophthalmopathy. There were TCR beta CDR3 regions amplified from RNA transcripts. First-round RT-PCR of the TCR CDR3 relied on the HTBI primer set. TCRdb called the multiplex PCR reads again in MiXCR, with one record for every CDR3 protein. The table has roughly 800,000 distinct CDR3 sequences, roughly 37% seen once; the top ten hold about 9%. Sample: blood. The receptors were sampled from a man younger than 35 with Graves' hyperthyroidism.

DNA for the CDR3: TGTGCCAGCAGCGTTGAATGGGTCGGGAGTCAGGAGACCCAGTACTTC. It specifies CASSVEWVGSQETQYF. This chain joins TRBV9 and TRBJ2-5; possible D gene TRBD2, 6 bases. Germline values: CDR1 SGDLS, CDR2 YYNGEE. V shed 2 bases and J shed 5 bases, with 19 bases lying between them. The CDR3 contains 16 residues.

The chain links TRBV10-3 to TRBJ1-5; 7 bases are a match to TRBD1. Trimming cost V 10 bases and J 5 bases; bases outside gene matches: 5. The CDR3 spans 12 residues. From germline, CDR1 is ENHRY and CDR2 SYGVKD. This CDR3 is CATGTVHQPQHF. The CDR3 DNA is TGTGCCACCGGGACAGTACATCAGCCCCAGCATTTT.

Note on this clonotype: A read error may account for a junction end that differs from germline. J is TRBJ2-6 and V is TRBV25-1; 10 nucleotides line up with TRBD1. The CDR3 length is 14 residues. CDR1 MGHDK and CDR2 SYGVNS come from the germline V gene. CDR3 loop: CASSEWDRGSTEAF. CDR3 nucleotides: TGTGCCAGCAGTGAATGGGACAGGGGTTCAACTGAAGCTTTC. Combining the CDR3 with reference TRBV25-1 and TRBJ2-6 gives the whole variable domain EADIYQTPRYLVIGTGKKITLECSQTMGHDKMYWYQQDPGMELHLIHYSYGVNSTEKGDLSSESTVSRIRTEHFPLTLESARPSHTSQYLCASSEWDRGSTEAFGAGSRLTVL.

In its sample, this clonotype was seen many times. This chain links TRBV15 with TRBJ1-5, with a weak D call TRBD1 (5 bases). This CDR3 is 15 amino acids long. V gave up 5 bases and J gave up 3 bases, with 14 bases separating them. Germline assignment: CDR1 LNHNV and CDR2 YYDKDF (reference sequence). The DNA of the CDR3 is TGTGCCACCAGCGGCCGCGAGGGGCCCAATCAGCCCCAGCATTTT. Residues: CATSGREGPNQPQHF.

The chain couples TRBV29-1 to TRBJ2-2, with 9 bases fitting TRBD1. V was pared by 6 bases and J by 0 bases, with 8 bases of the junction left unmatched. The CDR3 has 16 residues. Germline loops: CDR1 SQVTM, CDR2 ANQGSEA. As DNA, the CDR3 is TGCAGCGTATCGACAGGGGGATCGTCGAACACCGGGGAGCTGTTTTTT. Its translation is CSVSTGGSSNTGELFF.

The chain couples TRBV7-9 to TRBJ2-7; 11 bases align to TRBD1. The ends lost 3 bases at V and 1 base at J; junction bases unmatched: 8. The length of the CDR3 is 17 residues. Germline CDR1 and CDR2: SEHNR and FQNEAQ (reference sequence). The CDR3 sequence is CASSFPSGTGGSYEQYF. CDR3 bases: TGTGCCAGCAGCTTCCCATCCGGGACAGGGGGATCCTACGAGCAGTACTTC.

This clonotype turned up a few times. The chain has TRBV20-1 and TRBJ2-5; D ambiguous. V lost 0 bases and J lost 5, with 13 bases in between. Germline V gene sequence: CDR1 DFQATT, CDR2 SNEGSKA (reference sequence). The CDR3 contains 14 residues. DNA for the CDR3: TGCAGTGCTAGAGATCCGAACTTGATGGAGACCCAGTACTTC. It codes for CSARDPNLMETQYF.

The V and J genes are TRBV7-3 and TRBJ1-5; D is ambiguous. This CDR3 has 14 residues. Trimming took 2 bases from V and 9 from J, leaving 14 bases between them. Germline V gene data show CDR1 as SGHTA and CDR2 as FQGTGA. The CDR3: CASSLWSGEWPQHF. The DNA of the CDR3 is TGTGCCAGCAGCTTATGGTCTGGGGAATGGCCCCAGCATTTT.

This clonotype occurred many times. The V gene is TRBV10-3, the J gene TRBJ1-5; a weak D match, TRBD1 (6 bases). Looked up from germline, CDR1 is ENHRY and CDR2 is SYGVKD. The V and J ends lost 4 bases and 2 bases respectively, with 15 bases between them. CDR3 length: 16 residues. DNA for the CDR3: TGTGCCATCAGTGGGGGCCAACAGGGAGGCAATCAGCCCCAGCATTTT. Translating it yields CAISGGQQGGNQPQHF.

The rearrangement joins TRBV20-1 to TRBJ1-1; 9 bases map to TRBD1. CDR1 DFQATT and CDR2 SNEGSKA come from the germline V gene (reference sequence). CDR3 size: 15 residues. Trimming took 0 bases from V and 5 from J; bases not matched to a gene: 7. The CDR3 loop is CSARDILGTGTEAFF. In DNA form, the CDR3 reads TGCAGTGCTAGAGATATTCTAGGGACAGGGACTGAAGCTTTCTTT.

V is TRBV12-3 or TRBV12-4 and J is TRBJ2-5; TRBD2 is a possible D gene (6 bases). V lost 5 bases and J 1 base, leaving 17 bases between the germline ends. This CDR3 contains 16 residues. As DNA, the CDR3 is TGTGCCAGCAGTCCTAGCGTTGTGGGGATCCAAGAGACCCAGTACTTC. Its protein is CASSPSVVGIQETQYF.

This clonotype was seen many times. The gene calls are TRBV29-1 and TRBJ2-7; tentatively, D is TRBD1 (5 bases). CDR1 and CDR2 from the germline V gene are SQVTM and ANQGSEA. V was clipped by 6 bases and J by 4 bases, with 13 bases between them. The CDR3 totals 12 residues. CDR3 sequence reads: CSVRVAAYEQYF. For the CDR3, the DNA is TGCAGCGTCAGGGTTGCCGCTTACGAGCAGTACTTC.

This clonotype has just one count. This could be a read error, since a much larger clone is one nucleotide away. The chain recombines TRBV29-1 with TRBJ2-5, with D hard to call. V was shortened by 0 bases and J by 7 bases, with 12 bases between the two germline ends. This CDR3 contains 13 residues. Germline CDR1 is SQVTM and CDR2 is ANQGSEA. For the CDR3, the DNA is TGCAGCGTTGAAGACGTAAGCTGGGGGACCCAGTACTTC. Amino acids: CSVEDVSWGTQYF. Combining the CDR3 with reference TRBV29-1 and TRBJ2-5 gives the whole variable domain SAVISQKPSRDICQRGTSLTIQCQVDSQVTMMFWYRQQPGQSLTLIATANQGSEATYESGFVIDKFPISRPNLTFSTLTVSNMSPEDSSIYLCSVEDVSWGTQYFGPGTRLLVL.

On this clonotype itself: A much larger clone is a single base away; this may be a read error. The chain has TRBV7-9 and TRBJ2-5; maybe TRBD2 (5 bases). Germline CDR1 is SEHNR and CDR2 is FQNEAQ (reference sequence). The CDR3 is 12 amino acids. CDR3 DNA: TGTGCCAGCAGCGCGACGGGAAGGGCCCAGTGCTTC. Amino acids: CASSATGRAQCF.

This chain connects TRBV7-8 to TRBJ2-7, with D tentatively TRBD2 (6 bases). CDR1 and CDR2 from the germline V gene are SGHVS and FQNEAQ. This CDR3 has 15 amino acids. The germline V and J ends were trimmed by 5 bases and 0 bases, with 14 bases remaining between them. The CDR3 DNA reads TGTGCCAGCAGCCAAGGACTATCCAGCTCCTACGAGCAGTACTTC. Translation: CASSQGLSSSYEQYF.

The sample holds many counts of this clonotype. This chain links TRBV9 with TRBJ2-2; possibly TRBD2 for D (6 bases). This CDR3 has 14 amino acids. V was clipped by 2 bases and J by 5 bases, with 10 bases between them. Germline assignment: CDR1 SGDLS and CDR2 YYNGEE. The CDR3 nucleotides are TGTGCCAGCAGCGTCGGGAGCTCGACCGGGGAGCTGTTTTTT. This sequence encodes CASSVGSSTGELFF. Supplemented by reference TRBV9 and TRBJ2-2, the full variable domain reads DSGVTQTPKHLITATGQRVTLRCSPRSGDLSVYWYQQSLDQGLQFLIQYYNGEERAKGNILERFSAQQFPDLHSELNLSSLELGDSALYFCASSVGSSTGELFFGEGSRLTVL.

There are a few counts of this clonotype. Mismatch with germline at one junction end may stem from a read error. This chain uses TRBV10-3 with TRBJ1-5; no firm D call. CDR1 ENHRY and CDR2 SYGVKD come from the germline V gene. The CDR3 is 13 residues long. CDR3 in DNA: TGTGCCAGCAGTTACGGGAACGGCCGGCCCCAGCATTTT. Translated, it gives CASSYGNGRPQHF.

This clonotype was counted a single time. This chain uses TRBV5-1 with TRBJ2-5; TRBD2 aligns across 10 bases. Losses at the gene ends were 4 bases for V and 2 bases for J; bases not matched to a gene: 11. CDR1 SGHRS and CDR2 YFSETQ come from the germline V gene. The CDR3 length is 17 residues. CDR3 DNA: TGCGCCAGCAGCCCGGGACTAGCGTGGAAGAGACAAGAGACCCAGTACTTC. This sequence encodes CASSPGLAWKRQETQYF.